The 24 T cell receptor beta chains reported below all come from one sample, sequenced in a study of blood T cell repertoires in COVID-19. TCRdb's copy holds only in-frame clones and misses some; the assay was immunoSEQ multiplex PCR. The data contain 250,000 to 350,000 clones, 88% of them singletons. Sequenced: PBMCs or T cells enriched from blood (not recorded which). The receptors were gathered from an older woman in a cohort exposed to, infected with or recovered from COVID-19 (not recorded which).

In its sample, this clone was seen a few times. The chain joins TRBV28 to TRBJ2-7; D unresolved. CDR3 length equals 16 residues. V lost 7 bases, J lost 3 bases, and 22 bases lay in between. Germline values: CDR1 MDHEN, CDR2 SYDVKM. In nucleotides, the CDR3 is TGTGCCAGCACCCCAGGTGGTGTCTCGATCAACTACGAGCAGTACTTC. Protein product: CASTPGGVSINYEQYF.

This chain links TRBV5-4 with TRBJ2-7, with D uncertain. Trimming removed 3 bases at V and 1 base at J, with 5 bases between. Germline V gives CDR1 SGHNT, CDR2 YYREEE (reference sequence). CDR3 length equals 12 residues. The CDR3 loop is CASSSDSYEQYF. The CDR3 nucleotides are TGTGCCAGCAGCTCAGATTCCTACGAGCAGTACTTC.

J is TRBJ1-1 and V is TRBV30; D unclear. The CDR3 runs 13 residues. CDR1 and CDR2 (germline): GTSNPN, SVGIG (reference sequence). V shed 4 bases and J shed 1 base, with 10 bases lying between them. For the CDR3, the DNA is TGTGCCTGGACGATTGTCGGGAACACTGAAGCTTTCTTT. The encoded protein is CAWTIVGNTEAFF.

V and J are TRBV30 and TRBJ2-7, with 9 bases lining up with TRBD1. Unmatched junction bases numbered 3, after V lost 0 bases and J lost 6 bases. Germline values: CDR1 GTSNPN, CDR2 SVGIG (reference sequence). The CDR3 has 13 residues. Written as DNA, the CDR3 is TGTGCCTGGAGTGTCGGGACAGGGAGCGAGCAGTACTTC. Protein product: CAWSVGTGSEQYF.

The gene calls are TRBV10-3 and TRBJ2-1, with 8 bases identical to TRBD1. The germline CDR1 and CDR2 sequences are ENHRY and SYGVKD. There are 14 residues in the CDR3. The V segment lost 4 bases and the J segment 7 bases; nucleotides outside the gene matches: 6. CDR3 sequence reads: CAISGQGLANEQFF. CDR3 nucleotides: TGTGCCATCAGTGGACAGGGGCTTGCGAATGAGCAGTTCTTC.

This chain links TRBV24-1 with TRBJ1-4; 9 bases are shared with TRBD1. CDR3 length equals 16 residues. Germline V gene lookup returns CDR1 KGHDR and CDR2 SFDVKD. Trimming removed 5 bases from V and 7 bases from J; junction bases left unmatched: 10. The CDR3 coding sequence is TGTGCCACCAGTGCCTCCCTCGGGACAGGGAGTGAAAAACTGTTTTTT. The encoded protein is CATSASLGTGSEKLFF.

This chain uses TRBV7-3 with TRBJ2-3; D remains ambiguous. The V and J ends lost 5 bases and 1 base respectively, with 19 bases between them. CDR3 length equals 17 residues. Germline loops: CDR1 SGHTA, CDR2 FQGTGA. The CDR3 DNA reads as TGTGCCAGCAGCGGGTCCGGTCGTTCAGGTGGCACAGATACGCAGTATTTT. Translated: CASSGSGRSGGTDTQYF.

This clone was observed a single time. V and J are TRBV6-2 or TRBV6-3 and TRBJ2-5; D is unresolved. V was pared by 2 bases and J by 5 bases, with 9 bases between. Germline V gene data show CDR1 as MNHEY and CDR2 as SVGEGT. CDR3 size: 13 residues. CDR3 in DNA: TGTGCCAGCAGTTACCTCAACGCGGAGACCCAGTACTTC. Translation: CASSYLNAETQYF.

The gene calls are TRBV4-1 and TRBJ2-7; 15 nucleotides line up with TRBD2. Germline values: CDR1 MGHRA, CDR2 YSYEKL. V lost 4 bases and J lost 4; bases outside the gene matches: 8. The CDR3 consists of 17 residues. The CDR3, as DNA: TGCGCCAGCAGCCGCTTATTGGGACTAGCGGGAGGTTACGAGCAGTACTTC. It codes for CASSRLLGLAGGYEQYF.

For the CDR3, the DNA is TGTGCCAGCAGCGACCCTTCTAGCGGGGTTTCCTACGAGCAGTACTTC. This encodes CASSDPSSGVSYEQYF. The V gene is TRBV5-5, the J gene TRBJ2-7; 9 bases map to TRBD2. CDR3 length: 16 amino acids. CDR1 and CDR2 (germline): SGHKS, YYEKEE (reference sequence). Germline trimming cut 4 bases from V and 1 base from J; bases unmatched to any gene: 9.

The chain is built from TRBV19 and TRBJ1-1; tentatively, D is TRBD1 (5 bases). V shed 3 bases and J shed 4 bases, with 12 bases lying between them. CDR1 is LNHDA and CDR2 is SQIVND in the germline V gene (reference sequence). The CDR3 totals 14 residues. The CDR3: CASSMWGSSTEAFF. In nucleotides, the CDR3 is TGTGCCAGTAGTATGTGGGGCTCGAGCACTGAAGCTTTCTTT.

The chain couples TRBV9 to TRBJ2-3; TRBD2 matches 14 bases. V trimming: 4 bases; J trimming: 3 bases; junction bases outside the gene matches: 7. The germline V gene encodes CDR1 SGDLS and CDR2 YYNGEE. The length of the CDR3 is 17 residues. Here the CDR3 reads CASSPGTSGRGTDTQYF. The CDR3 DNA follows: TGTGCCAGCAGCCCGGGGACTAGCGGGAGAGGGACAGATACGCAGTATTTT.

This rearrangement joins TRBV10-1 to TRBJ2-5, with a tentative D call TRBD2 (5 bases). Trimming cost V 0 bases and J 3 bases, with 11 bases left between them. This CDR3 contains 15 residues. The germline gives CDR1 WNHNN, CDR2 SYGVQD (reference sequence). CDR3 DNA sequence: TGCGCCAGCAGTGAGTCTGGTTCGGGAAAAGAGACCCAGTACTTC. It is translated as CASSESGSGKETQYF.

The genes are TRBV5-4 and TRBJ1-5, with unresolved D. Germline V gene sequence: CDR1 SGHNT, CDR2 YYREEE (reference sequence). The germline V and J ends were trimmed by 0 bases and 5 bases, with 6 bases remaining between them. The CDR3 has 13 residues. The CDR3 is CASSLDTDQPQHF. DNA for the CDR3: TGTGCCAGCAGCTTGGACACCGATCAGCCCCAGCATTTT.

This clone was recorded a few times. The CDR3 reads CASSVTGTGGRGEKLFF. CDR3 bases: TGTGCCAGCAGCGTCACCGGGACAGGGGGCCGAGGTGAAAAACTGTTTTTT. This chain links TRBV5-6 with TRBJ1-4, with 12 bases matching TRBD1. The length of the CDR3 is 17 residues. CDR1 is SGHDT and CDR2 is YYEEEE in the germline V gene. J was trimmed by 7 bases and V by 4 bases; bases with no gene match: 11.

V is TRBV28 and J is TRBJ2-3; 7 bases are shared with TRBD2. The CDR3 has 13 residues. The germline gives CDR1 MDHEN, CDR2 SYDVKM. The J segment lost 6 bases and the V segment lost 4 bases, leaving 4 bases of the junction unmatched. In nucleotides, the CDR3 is TGTGCCAGCAGTTGGGGGGGTCAGGATACGCAGTATTTT. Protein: CASSWGGQDTQYF.

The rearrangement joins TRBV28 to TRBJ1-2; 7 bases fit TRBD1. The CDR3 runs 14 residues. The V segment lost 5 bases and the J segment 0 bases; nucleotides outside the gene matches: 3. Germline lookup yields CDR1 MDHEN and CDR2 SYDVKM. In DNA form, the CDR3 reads TGTGCCAGCAGTCAGGGACAGCCTAACTATGGCTACACCTTC. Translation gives CASSQGQPNYGYTF.

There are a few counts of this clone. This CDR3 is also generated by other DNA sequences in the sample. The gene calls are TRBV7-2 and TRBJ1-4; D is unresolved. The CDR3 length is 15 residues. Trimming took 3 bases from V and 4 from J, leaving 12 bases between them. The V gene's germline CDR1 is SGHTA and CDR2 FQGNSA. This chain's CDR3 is CASSFRTGINEKLFF. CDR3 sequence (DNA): TGTGCCAGCAGCTTCCGGACGGGAATTAATGAAAAACTGTTTTTT.

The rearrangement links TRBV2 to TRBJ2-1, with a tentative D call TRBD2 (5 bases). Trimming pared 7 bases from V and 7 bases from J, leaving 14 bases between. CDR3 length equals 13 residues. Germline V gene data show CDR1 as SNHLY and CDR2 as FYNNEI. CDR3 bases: TGTGCCAGCAAATTTCGGGGTGGGAATGAGCAGTTCTTC. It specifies CASKFRGGNEQFF.

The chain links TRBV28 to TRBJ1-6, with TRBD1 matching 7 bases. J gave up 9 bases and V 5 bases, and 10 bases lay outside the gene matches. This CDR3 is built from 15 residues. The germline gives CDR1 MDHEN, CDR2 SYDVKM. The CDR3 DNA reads TGTGCCAGCAGTCACCTGGGACAGCAGGGTTCACCCCTCCACTTT. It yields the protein CASSHLGQQGSPLHF.

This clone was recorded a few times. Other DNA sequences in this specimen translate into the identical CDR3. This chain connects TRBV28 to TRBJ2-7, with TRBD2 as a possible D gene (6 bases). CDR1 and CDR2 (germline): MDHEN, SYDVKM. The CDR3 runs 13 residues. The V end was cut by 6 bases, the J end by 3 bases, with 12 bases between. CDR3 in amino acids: CASRGGGVYEQYF. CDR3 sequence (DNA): TGTGCCAGCAGGGGTGGCGGGGTCTACGAGCAGTACTTC. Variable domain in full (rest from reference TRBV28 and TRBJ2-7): DVKVTQSSRYLVKRTGEKVFLECVQDMDHENMFWYRQDPGLGLRLIYFSYDVKMKEKGDIPEGYSVSREKKERFSLILESASTNQTSMYLCASRGGGVYEQYFGPGTRLTVT.

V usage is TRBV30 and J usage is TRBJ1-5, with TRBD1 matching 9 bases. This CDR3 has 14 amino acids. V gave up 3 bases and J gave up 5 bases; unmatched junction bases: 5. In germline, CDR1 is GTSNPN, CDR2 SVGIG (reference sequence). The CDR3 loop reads CAWRSDRGDQPQHF. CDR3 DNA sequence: TGTGCCTGGAGGTCGGACAGGGGCGATCAGCCCCAGCATTTT.

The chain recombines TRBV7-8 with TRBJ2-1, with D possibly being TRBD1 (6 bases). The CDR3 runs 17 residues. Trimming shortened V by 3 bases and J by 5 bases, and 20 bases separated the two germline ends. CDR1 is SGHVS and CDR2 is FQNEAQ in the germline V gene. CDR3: CASSFGERDTRNNEQFF. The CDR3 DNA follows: TGTGCCAGCAGCTTTGGCGAACGGGACACAAGAAACAATGAGCAGTTCTTC.

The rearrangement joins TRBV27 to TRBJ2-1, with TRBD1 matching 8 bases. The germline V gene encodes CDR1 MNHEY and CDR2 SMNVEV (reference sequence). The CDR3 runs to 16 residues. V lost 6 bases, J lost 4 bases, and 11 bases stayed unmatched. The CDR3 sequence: CASRARTGGGYNEQFF. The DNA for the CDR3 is TGTGCCAGCAGGGCCAGAACAGGGGGAGGATACAATGAGCAGTTCTTC.